This TCR beta chain is from a study of blood T cells in healthy people across ages. The study's findings and limits: With unsorted PBMCs, a conclusive comparison of naive versus antigen-experienced cells was not possible.

Germline V lookup: CDR1 MNHNY, CDR2 SVGAGI (reference sequence). This CDR3 spans 15 amino acids. V shed 1 base and J 7 bases; nucleotides not matched to a gene: 4. Combining a sample-barcoded 5' primer with a J-beta primer mix, a second PCR ran for about 7 to 11 cycles. CDR3-containing paired-end reads numbering at least 2.5 million came from each sample. TCRdb independently ran MiXCR on the 5' RACE reads; one entry per CDR3 protein. The sample lists about 1,800,000 distinct CDR3 sequences; 28% were seen once. Points on this clonotype: Its antigen is unidentified.

Donors each provided ten milliliters of peripheral blood. A minimum of 6.5 million PBMCs was isolated per sample. The sequenced material came from blood. The chain links TRBV6-6 to TRBJ2-1; 10 positions match TRBD1. This TCR derives from a woman aged 30 to 39 in good health. The CDR3 sequence: CASSYWDRGDNEQFF. In nucleotides, the CDR3 is TGTGCCAGCAGTTACTGGGACAGGGGCGATAATGAGCAGTTCTTC.